This is a list of T cell receptor beta chains from one sample in a study of shared clonotypes between healthy human individuals. The repertoire was sequenced with immunoSEQ multiplex PCR; TCRdb's copy has only in-frame clones and lacks some. The sample holds 2 million to 3 million clones; over 85% are singletons and the top ten take 0.35% to 0.45%. Sequences were obtained from naive CD4+ T cells from PBMCs. These receptor sequences come from a man younger than 35 in good health. Some clones in this sample may be carry-over from other donors' samples. Both conserved end residues are part of each CDR3. D genes are given only for firm matches. Expanded clones get a size class; other rows say once, few or many, or leave the size out.

V,J,length,size,D,DNA,CDR3
TRBV19,TRBJ1-5,13,-,TRBD1,TGTGCCAGTAGCAGGACAGGGGTCCAGCCCCAGCATTTT,CASSRTGVQPQHF
TRBV2,TRBJ1-1,18,-,-,TGTGCCAGCAGTGAATCCGGGAGGGCGCGGCCCTTGAACACTGAAGCTTTCTTT,CASSESGRARPLNTEAFF
TRBV6-1,TRBJ2-7,13,-,-,TGTGCCAGCAGCCTTATAAGCTCCTACGAGCAGTACTTC,CASSLISSYEQYF
TRBV28,TRBJ2-1,15,-,TRBD2,TGTGCCAGTCTAACGAGCGGGAAATCCTACAATGAGCAGTTCTTC,CASLTSGKSYNEQFF
TRBV28,TRBJ2-5,12,-,-,TGTGCCAGCAGCCTGATAAGGGAGACCCAGTACTTC,CASSLIRETQYF
TRBV6-6,TRBJ2-5,13,-,-,TGTGCCAGCAGTTACGGGGGAGCGGAGACCCAGTACTTC,CASSYGGAETQYF
TRBV7-6,TRBJ2-5,14,-,-,TGTGCCAGCAGCTTGGGAGTGGGGAAGGAGACCCAGTACTTC,CASSLGVGKETQYF
TRBV5-1,TRBJ1-6,12,-,-,TGCGCCAGCAGCTACTATAATTCACCCCTCCACTTT,CASSYYNSPLHF
TRBV5-1,TRBJ2-7,16,-,-,TGCGCCAGCAGCTTGGATGTCGGGACGGACTACTACGAGCAGTACTTC,CASSLDVGTDYYEQYF
TRBV14,TRBJ2-3,13,-,TRBD2,TGTGCCAGCAGCCAACTAGCGGGGGATACGCAGTATTTT,CASSQLAGDTQYF
TRBV9,TRBJ2-7,14,-,-,TGTGCCAGCAGCAAGGCAGGGGGGTTGAACGAGCAGTACTTC,CASSKAGGLNEQYF
TRBV19,TRBJ2-3,13,-,-,TGTGCCAGTAGCGATCGGGCGGCAGATACGCAGTATTTT,CASSDRAADTQYF
TRBV7-3,TRBJ2-3,12,-,-,TGTGCCAGCACCGGGAGCCCAGATACGCAGTATTTT,CASTGSPDTQYF
TRBV6-4,TRBJ2-1,13,-,TRBD2,TGTGCCAGCAGTGAAGCGGGATCCGGGAAACAGTTCTTC,CASSEAGSGKQFF
TRBV28,TRBJ2-3,17,-,-,TGTGCCAGCAGTCGTCGGGCCCAGGTCAGGAGCTCTCATACGCAGTATTTT,CASSRRAQVRSSHTQYF
TRBV5-1,TRBJ2-1,15,-,-,TGCGCCAGCAGCCCAGGGGGGGTCAGGAGTAATGAGCAGTTCTTC,CASSPGGVRSNEQFF
TRBV5-8,TRBJ1-2,13,-,-,TGTGCCAGCAGCCCTAGGGGAAGCTATGGCTACACCTTC,CASSPRGSYGYTF
TRBV5-1,TRBJ2-3,14,few,TRBD2,TGCGCCAGCAGCTTAGCGGGGGTCACAGATACGCAGTATTTT,CASSLAGVTDTQYF
TRBV28,TRBJ2-7,15,-,-,TGTGCCAGCAGTCTACCGGGGCAGGCGTCGTACGAGCAGTACTTC,CASSLPGQASYEQYF
TRBV7-8,TRBJ2-3,18,-,TRBD2,TGTGCCAGCAGCTTAGGTCTAGCGGGAGGGCCGTTTTTAGATACGCAGTATTTT,CASSLGLAGGPFLDTQYF
TRBV2,TRBJ2-7,11,-,-,TGTGCCAGCAGTTCAGGTTACGAGCAGTACTTC,CASSSGYEQYF
TRBV14,TRBJ2-2,15,once,-,TGTGCCAGCAGCCAAGACTGGCAAAACACCGGGGAGCTGTTTTTT,CASSQDWQNTGELFF
TRBV10-3,TRBJ1-2,15,-,TRBD1,TGTGCCATCAGTGAGCCGGGACAGGGCGACTATGGCTACACCTTC,CAISEPGQGDYGYTF
TRBV10-1,TRBJ2-3,17,-,-,TGCGCCAGCAGTGAGTCCTCGGGCGGACCTAGCACAGATACGCAGTATTTT,CASSESSGGPSTDTQYF
TRBV5-4,TRBJ2-5,18,-,TRBD2,TGTGCCAGCAGCTTAGGGGCTAGCGGGAGTCCCCTTCAAGAGACCCAGTACTTC,CASSLGASGSPLQETQYF
TRBV7-3,TRBJ2-2,17,-,TRBD1,TGTGCCAGCAGCTTAGGAGGACAGGGTTTGTACACCGGGGAGCTGTTTTTT,CASSLGGQGLYTGELFF
TRBV28,TRBJ1-5,13,-,-,TGTGCCAGCAGGTCAGGAGGCAATCAGCCCCAGCATTTT,CASRSGGNQPQHF
TRBV6-1,TRBJ2-7,12,once,-,TGTGCCAGCAGCTGGGCTGTTGGCGAGCAGTGCTTC,CASSWAVGEQCF
TRBV4-3,TRBJ1-5,15,once,-,TGCGCCAGCAGCCAAGATACGGGAGGCGGACAGCCCCAGCATTTT,CASSQDTGGGQPQHF
TRBV21-1,TRBJ2-7,14,-,-,TGTGCCTTCGTGGGGGGCCCGATCCAGTACGAGCAGTACTTC,CAFVGGPIQYEQYF
TRBV19,TRBJ2-5,13,-,-,TGTGCCAGTAGGGGTTCAGGTGGGGCGACCCAGTACTTC,CASRGSGGATQYF
TRBV2,TRBJ2-2,14,-,-,TGTGCCAGCAGTGACCAGGGGAACACCGGGGAGCTGTTTTTT,CASSDQGNTGELFF
TRBV7-2,TRBJ2-5,14,-,TRBD2,TGTGCCAGCAGTCGCGGGGGGGGAGGAGAGACCCAGTACTTC,CASSRGGGGETQYF
TRBV30,TRBJ2-5,14,-,-,TGTGCCTGGAGTGTACTAACATCCGGTGAGACCCAGTACTTC,CAWSVLTSGETQYF
TRBV5-1,TRBJ2-1,16,once,-,TGCGCCAGCAGCTCCGTTTGGGCACTATCCTACAATGAGCAGTTCTTC,CASSSVWALSYNEQFF
TRBV2,TRBJ2-5,13,-,-,TGTGCCAGCAGTGAGGCGGGATGGGAGACCCAGTACTTC,CASSEAGWETQYF
TRBV30,TRBJ2-5,11,few,-,TGTGCCTGGGGGAAATTAGAGACCCAGTACTTC,CAWGKLETQYF
TRBV10-1,TRBJ2-3,16,-,TRBD2,TGCGCCAGCAGTAACGGACTAGCGGGAGGCGAAGATACGCAGTATTTT,CASSNGLAGGEDTQYF
TRBV6-5,TRBJ2-2,14,-,-,TGTGCCAGCAGTTTCGGACTTCCAACCGGGGAGCTGTTTTTT,CASSFGLPTGELFF
TRBV29-1,TRBJ2-5,13,-,TRBD1,TGCAGCGGGAAACAGGGGACCCAAGAGACCCAGTACTTC,CSGKQGTQETQYF
TRBV6-1,TRBJ1-2,14,-,-,TGTGCCAGCAGGACAGAGACAATAATCTATGGCTACACCTTC,CASRTETIIYGYTF